These 10 T cell receptor beta chains originate from one sample sequenced in a study of CXCR3-negative and CXCR3-positive naive CD8 T cells. Overall study results and limits: CXCR3-positive naive cells had TRB CDR3s that were more hydrophobic than CXCR3-negative naive cells had.

UMI-labeled 5' RACE TRB cDNA libraries were prepared from the cells. Following a re-call of the 5' RACE reads, TCRdb has one entry per CDR3 protein and lacks DNA. The sample table sets out fewer than 140,000 distinct CDR3 sequences. Their antigen targets remain unknown. Material for sequencing was naive CXCR3+ CD8+ T cells from blood. As to subset: CD45RO-CCR7+CD27+CD95- naive CD8+ T cells expressing CXCR3 (TNR3+). These receptors came from a human donor in good health. Some clones in this sample may be carry-over from other donors' samples.

The chain uses TRBV6-6 and TRBJ2-3. The CDR3 runs to 14 residues. Germline CDR1 reads MNHNY; CDR2 reads SVGAGI (reference sequence). Here the CDR3 reads CASSYRGTTDTQYF.

The chain uses TRBV4-2 and TRBJ1-2. Germline V gene lookup returns CDR1 LGHNA and CDR2 YNFKEQ. CDR3 length equals 16 residues. The CDR3 here is CASSPKRGLDSYGYTF.

V gene TRBV27 combines with J gene TRBJ2-7. The CDR3 runs to 13 residues. Germline CDR1 is MNHEY and CDR2 is SMNVEV (reference sequence). CDR3 protein: CASSPTATYEQYF.

The rearrangement links TRBV27 to TRBJ2-7; the D call from TCRdb, TRBD1, cannot be confirmed without DNA. Germline V gene lookup returns CDR1 MNHEY and CDR2 SMNVEV (reference sequence). The CDR3 totals 14 residues. CDR3 sequence reads: CASSFGGGPKEQYF.

The gene calls are TRBV3-1 and TRBJ2-7. This CDR3 has 15 amino acids. Germline CDR1 and CDR2: LGHDT and YNNKEL (reference sequence). The CDR3 loop reads CASSQELASRYEQYF.

CDR3 amino acids: CAWSVSSGTEPQHF. The chain links TRBV30 to TRBJ1-5. The CDR3 consists of 14 residues. CDR1 GTSNPN and CDR2 SVGIG come from the germline V gene (reference sequence). The full variable domain, with the rest looked up from reference TRBV30 and TRBJ1-5, is SQTIHQWPATLVQPVGSPLSLECTVEGTSNPNLYWYRQAAGRGLQLLFYSVGIGQISSEVPQNLSASRPQDRQFILSSKKLLLSDSGFYLCAWSVSSGTEPQHFGDGTRLSIL.

The chain uses TRBV7-8 and TRBJ2-7. Germline CDR1 reads SGHVS; CDR2 reads FQNEAQ. The CDR3 has 12 amino acids. CDR3 amino acids: CAGSLGTYEQYF.

The V call is TRBV29-1, the J call TRBJ2-7; TCRdb names TRBD1, which stays unverified in the absence of DNA. This CDR3 has 11 residues. CDR1 is SQVTM and CDR2 is ANQGSEA in the germline V gene. CDR3 sequence reads: CSATDNYEQYF.

This rearrangement joins TRBV18 to TRBJ2-1. This CDR3 has 16 residues. Germline V gene sequence: CDR1 KGHSH, CDR2 LQKENI. CDR3 sequence reads: CASSPVAGDLYNEQFF.

The rearrangement uses TRBV2 and TRBJ2-5; TCRdb's D gene call, TRBD1, goes unchecked for lack of DNA. The CDR3 length is 13 residues. Germline V CDR1 and CDR2: SNHLY, FYNNEI. CDR3 loop: CASQGRGGETQYF.